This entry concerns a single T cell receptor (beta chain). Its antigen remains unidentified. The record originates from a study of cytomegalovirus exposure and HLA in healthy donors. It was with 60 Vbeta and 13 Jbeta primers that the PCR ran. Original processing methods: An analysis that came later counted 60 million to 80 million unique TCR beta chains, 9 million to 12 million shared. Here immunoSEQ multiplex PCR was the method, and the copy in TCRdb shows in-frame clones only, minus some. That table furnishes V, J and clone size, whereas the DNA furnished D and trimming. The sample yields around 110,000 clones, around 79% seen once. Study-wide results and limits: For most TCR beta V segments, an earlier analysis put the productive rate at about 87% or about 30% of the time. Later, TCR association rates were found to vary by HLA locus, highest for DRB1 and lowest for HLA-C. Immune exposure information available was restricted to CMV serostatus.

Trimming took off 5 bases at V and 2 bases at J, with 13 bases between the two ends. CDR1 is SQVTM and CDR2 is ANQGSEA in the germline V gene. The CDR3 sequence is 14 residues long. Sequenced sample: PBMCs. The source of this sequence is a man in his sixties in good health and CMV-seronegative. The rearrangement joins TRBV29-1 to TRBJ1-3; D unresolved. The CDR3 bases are TGCAGCGTTACTCCTCCTCAGGCTGGAAACACCATATATTTT. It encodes CSVTPPQAGNTIYF.